This T cell receptor (beta chain) stems from a study of shared clonotypes between healthy human individuals. The wider study: Participating donors consisted of a couple of women and a few men aged 18 to 49.

General study findings and limits: Owing to a small donor count, the genetic and exposure-history diversity represented was limited. Sharing of clonotypes among donors was expected to vary with sequencing depth.

Note on this clone: Its cognate antigen is unknown.

Approximately 29,000 T cell genomes, or approximately 300 ng DNA, went into replicate PCRs of unsorted PBMC. TCRdb keeps only in-frame clones here, not all; method: immunoSEQ multiplex PCR. The table includes about half a million clones, roughly 77% detected once. The germline CDR1 and CDR2 sequences are SGHNT and YENEEA. V trimming: 3 bases; J trimming: 10 bases; junction bases outside the gene matches: 7. This CDR3 comprises 15 residues. This receptor was taken from a middle-aged woman in good health. Some clones in this sample may be carry-over from other donors' samples. This chain uses TRBV11-3 with TRBJ2-1; TRBD2 aligns across 12 bases. Sequencing used PBMCs. The CDR3 is CASSFSGTSGREQFF. CDR3 sequence (DNA): TGTGCCAGCAGCTTTTCCGGGACTAGCGGGCGGGAGCAGTTCTTC. Using reference TRBV11-3 and TRBJ2-1 for the parts outside the CDR3, the full variable domain is EAGVVQSPRYKIIEKKQPVAFWCNPISGHNTLYWYLQNLGQGPELLIRYENEEAVDDSQLPKDRFSAERLKGVDSTLKIQPAELGDSAVYLCASSFSGTSGREQFFGPGTRLTVL.